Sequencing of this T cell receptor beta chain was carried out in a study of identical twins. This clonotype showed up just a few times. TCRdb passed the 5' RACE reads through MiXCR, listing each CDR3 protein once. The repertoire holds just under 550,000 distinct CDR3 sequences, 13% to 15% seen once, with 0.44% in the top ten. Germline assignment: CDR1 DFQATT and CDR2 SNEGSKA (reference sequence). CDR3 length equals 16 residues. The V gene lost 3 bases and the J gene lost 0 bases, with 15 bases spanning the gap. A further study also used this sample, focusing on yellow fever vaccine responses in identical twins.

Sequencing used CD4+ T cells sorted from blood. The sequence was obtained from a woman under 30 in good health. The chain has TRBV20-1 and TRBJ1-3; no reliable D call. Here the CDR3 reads CSASQSSATSGNTIYF. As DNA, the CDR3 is TGCAGTGCTAGTCAGAGTAGCGCTACCTCTGGAAACACCATATATTTT.